Sequencing of this TCR beta chain was carried out in a study of shared clonotypes between healthy human individuals. Study-wide context: Three plates were used per donor for CD4 naive, three for CD4 memory, two for CD8 naive and one for CD8 memory.

All donors qualified as healthy HIV-negative adults and had experienced no recent acute infections or vaccinations. Researchers partitioned CD4+ cells into CD45RA+ naive and CD45RA-negative memory subsets. Sequenced by immunoSEQ multiplex PCR; TCRdb stores in-frame clones only, minus some. The sample holds about 1 million clones, roughly 80% seen once. Sequencing used memory CD4+ T cells sorted from blood. Subset indicated: CD45RA-negative fraction. The TCR was taken from a man younger than 35 in good health.

The CDR3 loop is CASALAGVSSYNEQFF. The CDR3 DNA sequence: TGTGCCAGCGCGCTAGCGGGTGTTAGCTCCTACAATGAGCAGTTCTTC. This chain links TRBV7-9 with TRBJ2-1; 8 bases match TRBD2. With V trimmed by 8 bases and J by 0 bases, 9 bases remained unmatched. The length of the CDR3 is 16 residues. CDR1 and CDR2 from the germline V gene are SEHNR and FQNEAQ (reference sequence).